This T cell receptor beta chain came from a study of T cells in Graves' hyperthyroidism and ophthalmopathy. Amplification of TCR beta CDR3 regions was performed using RNA transcripts as template. The HTBI set primed first-round TCR CDR3 RT-PCR. A single record per CDR3 protein comes from TCRdb applying MiXCR to the multiplex PCR reads. The sample consists of approximately 590,000 distinct CDR3 sequences, around 16% of them appearing once. General study findings and limits: Ophthalmopathy got predicted by the model a median about six months before its onset.

This clonotype was observed many times. Antigen unknown. A roughly 9.3 ml volume of fresh peripheral blood provided the PBMCs. The CDR3 has 15 amino acids. The germline gives CDR1 MNHNS, CDR2 SASEGT. Trimming left V 6 bases short and J 0 bases short, with 14 bases between. Specimen: blood. This TCR came from a woman younger than 45 with Graves' hyperthyroidism. The rearrangement joins TRBV6-1 to TRBJ1-1; no definite D call. The DNA for the CDR3 is TGTGCCAGCAGCCTTCACGGTGGCATGAACACTGAAGCTTTCTTT. Protein product: CASSLHGGMNTEAFF.